Below, 17 T cell receptor beta chains from the same sample are listed, as sequenced in a study of blood T cells in healthy people across ages. A second PCR, run for about 7 to 12 cycles, used a sample-barcoded 5' primer plus a J-beta primer mix. TCRdb passed the 5' RACE reads through MiXCR, listing each CDR3 protein once. The repertoire holds 1.5 million to 2 million distinct CDR3 sequences, with roughly 27% as singletons. The source material was blood. The receptors derive from a woman in her twenties or thirties in good health.

On this clonotype itself: A read error may explain this, as a much larger clone is one base away. The chain has TRBV7-2 and TRBJ2-1; 7 bases agree with TRBD1. Near its end, the DNA agrees better with TRBJ2-7, so the J call may be wrong. CDR1 and CDR2 from the germline V gene are SGHTA and FQGNSA. The CDR3 contains 15 residues. Here the CDR3 DNA reads TGTGCCAGCAGCGTACAGGGGTACTCCTACAATGAGCAGTACTTC. Its protein product is CASSVQGYSYNEQYF.

This clonotype was counted between two and nine times. The rearrangement joins TRBV7-3 to TRBJ2-1; D not certain. With 5 bases removed from V and 3 bases from J, the gap between germline ends came to 14 bases. The CDR3 consists of 15 residues. In germline, CDR1 is SGHTA, CDR2 FQGTGA. CDR3 region: CASSTLGNSYNEQFF. CDR3 nucleotides: TGTGCCAGCAGCACCCTTGGGAACAGCTACAATGAGCAGTTCTTC.

Regarding this clonotype: This could be a read error, since a much larger clone is one nucleotide away. The chain combines TRBV12-3 or TRBV12-4 with TRBJ2-4; TRBD2 is a possible D gene (5 bases). This CDR3 comprises 15 residues. This CDR3 reads CAGSFERAAKNIQYF. The CDR3 region has the DNA TGTGCCGGCAGTTTTGAGAGGGCTGCCAAAAACATTCAGTACTTC.

The sample holds many counts of this clonotype. The rearrangement joins TRBV20-1 to TRBJ2-1; D possibly corresponds to TRBD1 (7 bases). Trimming took 5 bases from V and 9 from J, leaving 20 bases between them. CDR3 length: 14 residues. Germline values: CDR1 DFQATT, CDR2 SNEGSKA (reference sequence). The DNA for the CDR3 is TGCAGTGCTTTCAGGGCCAGGGGGGTCGGTGAGCAGTTCTTC. This sequence encodes CSAFRARGVGEQFF.

This clonotype was detected a few times. V is TRBV5-1 and J is TRBJ1-4; D remains unclear. The CDR3 sequence is 14 residues long. Deletions cut 4 bases from V and 7 bases from J, with 14 bases between. CDR1 and CDR2 from the germline V gene are SGHRS and YFSETQ. The DNA for the CDR3 is TGCGCCAGCAGCGTGACCGCCGAGGGTGAAAAACTGTTTTTT. Translating gives CASSVTAEGEKLFF.

This clonotype showed up many times. V usage is TRBV6-6 and J usage is TRBJ1-5; D is ambiguous. Germline-derived CDR1 and CDR2 are MNHNY and SVGAGI (reference sequence). The CDR3 runs 15 residues. With 2 bases removed from V and 0 bases from J, the gap between germline ends came to 8 bases. The CDR3 DNA follows: TGTGCCAGCAGTTACGGGGTTGATAGCAATCAGCCCCAGCATTTT. This translates into CASSYGVDSNQPQHF.

This chain connects TRBV6-1 to TRBJ1-1; 7 nucleotides match TRBD1. There are 13 residues in the CDR3. V gave up 6 bases and J gave up 0 bases; unmatched junction bases: 1. Germline lookup yields CDR1 MNHNS and CDR2 SASEGT. The CDR3 DNA reads as TGTGCCAGCAGAACAGGGGTGAACACTGAAGCTTTCTTT. Translating it yields CASRTGVNTEAFF.

This clonotype was recorded many times. This chain joins TRBV20-1 and TRBJ1-2, with D possibly TRBD1 on 5 matching bases. The V gene's germline CDR1 is DFQATT and CDR2 SNEGSKA (reference sequence). The CDR3 consists of 16 residues. V lost 0 bases and J lost 7, with 21 bases in between. The CDR3 spells CSAREEVLAGAGGYTF. DNA for the CDR3: TGCAGTGCTAGAGAGGAGGTACTGGCTGGGGCCGGTGGCTACACCTTC.

The genes are TRBV6-5 and TRBJ1-5, with 9 bases aligning to TRBD1. Germline lookup yields CDR1 MNHEY and CDR2 SVGAGI. CDR3 length equals 16 residues. V dropped 4 bases and J dropped 4; count of bases not matched to a gene: 8. CDR3 sequence reads: CASSLSQGASNQPQHF. As DNA, the CDR3 is TGTGCCAGCAGTTTGTCACAGGGGGCGAGTAATCAGCCCCAGCATTTT.

Details on this clonotype: This may be a read error: a much more frequent sequence differs by one nucleotide. The chain recombines TRBV9 with TRBJ2-1, with 9 bases matching TRBD2. The J call is uncertain, as TRBJ2-7 better fits the DNA end. Germline-derived CDR1 and CDR2 are SGDLS and YYNGEE. The CDR3 length is 15 residues. CDR3 loop: CASSVSASGVNEQYF. CDR3 in DNA: TGTGCCAGCAGCGTATCGGCTAGCGGGGTAAATGAGCAGTACTTC.

Comment on this clonotype: A much larger clone lies one base from this, so it may be a read error. This chain connects TRBV20-1 to TRBJ2-7; 10 bases match TRBD2. Per germline, CDR1 DFQATT and CDR2 SNEGSKA (reference sequence). J lost 0 bases, V lost 5 bases, and 10 bases had no gene match. The CDR3 loop spans 16 amino acids. For the CDR3, the DNA is TGCAGTGCTCCCCCCCAATCTAGCGGGAGCTCCTACGAGCAGTACTTC. Its translation is CSAPPQSSGSSYEQYF.

This clonotype was detected only a few times. The J gene is TRBJ1-5, the V gene TRBV20-1, with D unresolved. V shed 3 bases and J shed 3 bases, with 15 bases lying between them. Per germline, CDR1 DFQATT and CDR2 SNEGSKA (reference sequence). This CDR3 is built from 15 residues. CDR3: CSARPRAHLNQPQHF. In DNA form, the CDR3 reads TGCAGTGCTAGGCCAAGAGCCCACCTCAATCAGCCCCAGCATTTT.

This clonotype occurred a few times. A read error may account for a junction end that differs from germline. The V gene is TRBV5-1, the J gene TRBJ2-2; a weak D match, TRBD2 (5 bases). The CDR3 loop spans 13 amino acids. Germline V gives CDR1 SGHRS, CDR2 YFSETQ. Here the CDR3 reads CASSTPGSGELFF. The CDR3, as DNA: TGCGCCAGCAGCACACCGGGGTCCGGGGAGCTCTTTTTT.

In DNA, the CDR3 is TGCGCCAGCAGCGGAAGCAGGGGTAACACTGAAGCTTTCTTT. It yields the protein CASSGSRGNTEAFF. V and J are TRBV5-1 and TRBJ1-1; a possible D gene is TRBD1 (6 bases). The CDR3 runs 14 residues. The V gene lost 4 bases and the J gene lost 2 bases, with 12 bases spanning the gap. Per the germline V gene, CDR1 is SGHRS and CDR2 is YFSETQ.

This chain uses TRBV14 with TRBJ2-3; D is unresolved. Per germline, CDR1 SGHDN and CDR2 FVKESK. CDR3 length equals 12 residues. In nucleotides, the CDR3 is TGTGGTTTGGCGGCCGGCACAGATACGCAGTATTTT. Translated, it gives CGLAAGTDTQYF.

V is TRBV5-1 and J is TRBJ2-1; TRBD2 might be the D (7 bases). From germline, CDR1 is SGHRS and CDR2 YFSETQ. V lost 0 bases and J 4 bases, leaving 11 bases between the germline ends. CDR3 length: 15 residues. CDR3 sequence (DNA): TGCGCCAGCAGCTTGGGGGGGGGCGAGTACAATGAGCAGTTCTTC. Protein: CASSLGGGEYNEQFF.

CDR3 sequence: CASNSGGTSVREQYF. The CDR3 DNA is TGTGCCAGCAACTCCGGAGGGACTAGCGTGCGGGAGCAGTACTTC. The gene calls are TRBV28 and TRBJ2-5; TRBD2 matches 10 bases. With V trimmed by 7 bases and J by 11 bases, 16 bases remained unmatched. The CDR3 loop spans 15 amino acids. The germline V gene has CDR1 MDHEN and CDR2 SYDVKM.